These 30 T cell receptor beta chains share one sample of origin, sequenced in a study of T cell responses to AZD1222 COVID-19 vaccine. The method was immunoSEQ multiplex PCR; TCRdb's version includes in-frame clones alone and lacks a portion of them. The repertoire includes about 160,000 clones, about nine tenths of them detected once, and approximately 5.7% sits in the top ten. This sample comprised peripheral blood, obtained on day 0 of AZD1222 vaccination. These receptors came from an adult in good health.

J is TRBJ2-3 and V is TRBV10-3; possibly TRBD2 for D (5 bases). The V gene lost 3 bases and the J gene lost 0 bases, with 10 bases spanning the gap. The CDR3 contains 15 residues. Germline V gene sequence: CDR1 ENHRY, CDR2 SYGVKD. The CDR3 loop reads CAISERGTSTDTQYF. DNA of the CDR3: TGTGCCATCAGTGAACGGGGAACTAGCACAGATACGCAGTATTTT.

The chain employs TRBV18 and TRBJ1-2; 7 bases line up with TRBD1. This CDR3 comprises 16 residues. V gave up 3 bases and J gave up 8 bases; unmatched junction bases: 15. Germline loops: CDR1 KGHSH, CDR2 LQKENI. The chain's CDR3 is CASSPSTGPDWRGYTF. The CDR3 DNA is TGTGCCAGCTCACCCTCGACAGGGCCTGACTGGCGCGGCTACACCTTC.

This chain joins TRBV24-1 and TRBJ1-5, with a weak D call TRBD1 (5 bases). V gave up 2 bases and J gave up 6 bases, with 13 bases separating them. The CDR3 has 15 amino acids. The V gene's germline CDR1 is KGHDR and CDR2 SFDVKD. CDR3 residues: CATSDSRVVGQPQHF. The DNA for the CDR3 is TGTGCCACCAGTGATTCCAGGGTGGTAGGTCAGCCCCAGCATTTT.

This clone was seen just once. The chain links TRBV7-8 to TRBJ1-1; TRBD1 might be the D (5 bases). CDR1 SGHVS and CDR2 FQNEAQ come from the germline V gene. The V end lost 1 base, the J end lost 1 base, and 7 bases lay between the germline ends. This CDR3 comprises 14 residues. The CDR3 DNA follows: TGTGCCAGCAGCTTAGGGGGGACGAACACTGAAGCTTTCTTT. Amino acid sequence: CASSLGGTNTEAFF.

The V and J genes are TRBV9 and TRBJ2-7; D call uncertain. The CDR3 has 13 amino acids. The germline CDR1 and CDR2 sequences are SGDLS and YYNGEE. Trimming pared 3 bases from V and 8 bases from J, leaving 15 bases between. CDR3 in DNA: TGTGCCAGCAGCGAGGACCCCTCGGGCCAGCAGTACTTC. Translating gives CASSEDPSGQQYF. The variable domain in full, completed from reference TRBV9 and TRBJ2-7, reads DSGVTQTPKHLITATGQRVTLRCSPRSGDLSVYWYQQSLDQGLQFLIQYYNGEERAKGNILERFSAQQFPDLHSELNLSSLELGDSALYFCASSEDPSGQQYFGPGTRLTVT.

The genes are TRBV7-2 and TRBJ1-3, with unresolved D. The germline V and J ends were trimmed by 5 bases and 2 bases, with 13 bases remaining between them. Germline V gives CDR1 SGHTA, CDR2 FQGNSA. CDR3 length: 15 residues. The CDR3 DNA sequence: TGTGCCAGCAGCCCAGGATTGAGCCCTGGAAACACCATATATTTT. Protein: CASSPGLSPGNTIYF. The entire variable domain, with the rest obtained from reference TRBV7-2 and TRBJ1-3, is as follows: GAGVSQSPSNKVTEKGKDVELRCDPISGHTALYWYRQSLGQGLEFLIYFQGNSAPDKSGLPSDRFSAERTGGSVSTLTIQRTQQEDSAVYLCASSPGLSPGNTIYFGEGSWLTVV.

The chain is built from TRBV7-2 and TRBJ2-7; the D gene is possibly TRBD2 (5 bases). V shed 5 bases and J shed 7 bases, with 18 bases lying between them. CDR3 size: 14 residues. The germline CDR1 and CDR2 sequences are SGHTA and FQGNSA. The CDR3 DNA reads as TGTGCCAGCAGCCCTATCCAAGCGGTGGGGGAGCAGTACTTC. Its translation: CASSPIQAVGEQYF.

The chain employs TRBV5-6 and TRBJ2-6, with TRBD2 identical over 8 bases. This CDR3 has 19 amino acids. Germline V gene lookup returns CDR1 SGHDT and CDR2 YYEEEE. V lost 7 bases, J lost 0 bases, and 15 bases stayed unmatched. DNA for the CDR3: TGTGCCAGCGTCCTCCTCAGCGGGAGCGCTAGCTCTGGGGCCAACGTCCTGACTTTC. Translating it yields CASVLLSGSASSGANVLTF.

The genes are TRBV7-2 and TRBJ1-1; the D is unclear. The CDR3 is 13 amino acids. Germline V lookup: CDR1 SGHTA, CDR2 FQGNSA. V lost 5 bases and J lost 6, with 13 bases in between. CDR3 nucleotide sequence: TGTGCCAGCAGCGGTAGGCAGAGGGCTGAAGCTTTCTTT. Protein product: CASSGRQRAEAFF.

This chain connects TRBV30 to TRBJ2-4; 10 nucleotides align to TRBD1. From germline, CDR1 is GTSNPN and CDR2 SVGIG (reference sequence). The V gene end was trimmed by 2 bases and the J gene end by 3 bases; junction bases not matched to a gene: 13. There are 18 residues in the CDR3. CDR3 DNA: TGTGCCTGGAGTCGTAGACAGGGGGCCTCGGGCCTCAAAAACATTCAGTACTTC. Translation gives CAWSRRQGASGLKNIQYF.

Of note for this clone: One end of the junction is discordant with germline, which a read error may explain. The DNA of the CDR3 is TGTGCCAGCAGTTTACGGACAGTAGCACCCACGGACTTT. As protein: CASSLRTVAPTDF. The gene calls are TRBV6-5 and TRBJ1-1; D may be TRBD1 (6 bases). CDR3 length: 13 amino acids. CDR1 MNHEY and CDR2 SVGAGI come from the germline V gene.

V gene TRBV6-2 or TRBV6-3 combines with J gene TRBJ1-1; D gene uncertain. The CDR3 consists of 13 residues. The ends were cut back, 3 bases at V and 8 bases at J, with 13 bases in the middle. Per germline, CDR1 MNHEY and CDR2 SVGEGT. CDR3 in DNA: TGTGCCAGCAGTTATGGTGGGGTGAGGGAAGCTTTCTTT. Translation: CASSYGGVREAFF.

The gene calls are TRBV30 and TRBJ1-2; the D is unclear. Per germline, CDR1 GTSNPN and CDR2 SVGIG (reference sequence). This CDR3 contains 13 residues. The V gene lost 4 bases and the J gene lost 1 base, with 10 bases spanning the gap. CDR3 residues: CAWIGLSNYGYTF. CDR3 nucleotides: TGTGCCTGGATTGGGCTGAGTAACTATGGCTACACCTTC.

This clone showed up just a few times. The chain recombines TRBV15 with TRBJ2-1; 11 bases line up with TRBD2. The CDR3 contains 17 residues. V trimming: 3 bases; J trimming: 8 bases; junction bases outside the gene matches: 12. Per the germline V gene, CDR1 is LNHNV and CDR2 is YYDKDF (reference sequence). In DNA form, the CDR3 reads TGTGCCACCAGCAGTAGACTAGCGGGACCCAGAGGGGATGAGCAGTTCTTC. It yields the protein CATSSRLAGPRGDEQFF. Supplemented by reference TRBV15 and TRBJ2-1, the full variable domain reads DAMVIQNPRYQVTQFGKPVTLSCSQTLNHNVMYWYQQKSSQAPKLLFHYYDKDFNNEADTPDNFQSRRPNTSFCFLDIRSPGLGDTAMYLCATSSRLAGPRGDEQFFGPGTRLTVL.

J is TRBJ2-1 and V is TRBV28; 8 bases line up with TRBD1. Germline values: CDR1 MDHEN, CDR2 SYDVKM. The CDR3 totals 14 residues. Trimming at V came to 5 bases and at J to 9 bases, leaving 9 bases not matched to a gene. The CDR3 sequence is CASSLRQGRTEQFF. The CDR3 DNA is TGTGCCAGCAGTCTCCGACAGGGGCGGACTGAGCAGTTCTTC. Combining the CDR3 with reference TRBV28 and TRBJ2-1 gives the whole variable domain DVKVTQSSRYLVKRTGEKVFLECVQDMDHENMFWYRQDPGLGLRLIYFSYDVKMKEKGDIPEGYSVSREKKERFSLILESASTNQTSMYLCASSLRQGRTEQFFGPGTRLTVL.

The rearrangement links TRBV5-1 to TRBJ1-6; a possible D gene is TRBD1 (5 bases). The germline V and J ends were trimmed by 0 bases and 6 bases, with 16 bases remaining between them. The germline gives CDR1 SGHRS, CDR2 YFSETQ. The CDR3 covers 17 residues. The DNA of the CDR3 is TGCGCCAGCAGCTTGGCCGTGGGGGGAACGGCTAATTCACCCCTCCACTTT. It yields the protein CASSLAVGGTANSPLHF.

The chain combines TRBV19 with TRBJ1-1; D is unclear. Germline V CDR1 and CDR2: LNHDA, SQIVND (reference sequence). The CDR3 has 13 amino acids. V was trimmed by 3 bases and J by 3 bases, leaving 8 bases between them. This CDR3 is CASSIRPYTEAFF. Written as DNA, the CDR3 is TGTGCCAGTAGTATTCGGCCGTACACTGAAGCTTTCTTT.

V gene TRBV3-1 (or the pseudogene TRBV3-2) combines with J gene TRBJ2-1; 9 nucleotides match TRBD2. The CDR3 is made up of 14 amino acids. The trim removed 3 bases at V and 15 bases at J, leaving 12 bases unmatched. The germline V gene encodes CDR1 LGHDT and CDR2 YNNKEL (reference sequence). CDR3 sequence (DNA): TGTGCCAGCAGCCAGGGGACTAGCCGCCTCAGGCCGTTCTTC. Amino acids: CASSQGTSRLRPFF.

This CDR3 reads CASSDRDDTQYF. The CDR3 DNA is TGTGCCAGCAGCGACCGGGACGATACGCAGTATTTT. The chain is built from TRBV7-2 and TRBJ2-3; D might be TRBD1 or TRBD2, each matching 5 bases. The germline V gene has CDR1 SGHTA and CDR2 FQGNSA. The length of the CDR3 is 12 residues. V was trimmed by 5 bases and J by 6 bases, leaving 9 bases between them.

The V gene is TRBV6-2 or TRBV6-3, the J gene TRBJ1-2; D is perhaps TRBD1 (5 bases). V gave up 1 base and J gave up 2 bases, with 5 bases separating them. From germline, CDR1 is MNHEY and CDR2 SVGEGT. The CDR3 extends over 13 amino acids. Here the CDR3 DNA reads TGTGCCAGCAGTTACTGGGGGAACTATGGCTACACCTTC. Its protein product is CASSYWGNYGYTF.

V is TRBV19 and J is TRBJ2-7, with a possible D match to TRBD2 (5 bases). Germline loops: CDR1 LNHDA, CDR2 SQIVND (reference sequence). The V and J ends lost 0 bases and 2 bases respectively, with 8 bases between them. The CDR3 is 14 residues long. CDR3: CASSIDTGTYEQYF. The CDR3 DNA sequence: TGTGCCAGTAGTATAGATACCGGGACCTACGAGCAGTACTTC.

V and J are TRBV29-1 and TRBJ1-1; tentative D call: TRBD1 (5 bases). The CDR3 spans 17 residues. The germline V and J ends were trimmed by 8 bases and 4 bases, with 29 bases remaining between them. Per germline, CDR1 SQVTM and CDR2 ANQGSEA. CDR3 coding DNA: TGCAGCTCCCACTATCGGGACCCGCGATATCAGACCACTGAAGCTTTCTTT. It is translated as CSSHYRDPRYQTTEAFF.

The V gene is TRBV5-1, the J gene TRBJ2-3, with 7 bases that match TRBD1. This CDR3 is built from 12 residues. Trimming removed 4 bases from V and 6 bases from J; junction bases left unmatched: 2. Looked up from germline, CDR1 is SGHRS and CDR2 is YFSETQ. The CDR3 sequence is CASSVTGDTQYF. For the CDR3, the DNA is TGCGCCAGCAGCGTGACAGGGGATACGCAGTATTTT. Looking up the rest from reference TRBV5-1 and TRBJ2-3 gives the full variable domain: KAGVTQTPRYLIKTRGQQVTLSCSPISGHRSVSWYQQTPGQGLQFLFEYFSETQRNKGNFPGRFSGRQFSNSRSEMNVSTLELGDSALYLCASSVTGDTQYFGPGTRLTVL.

This clone appeared a single time. The chain recombines TRBV9 with TRBJ2-2; D may be TRBD1 (6 bases). The ends were cut back, 0 bases at V and 3 bases at J, with 9 bases in the middle. Germline CDR1 SGDLS, CDR2 YYNGEE. CDR3 length: 15 amino acids. CDR3 coding DNA: TGTGCCAGCAGCGTAGGGGGGCGTCACACCGGGGAGCTGTTTTTT. It yields the protein CASSVGGRHTGELFF.

The chain couples TRBV28 to TRBJ1-1; 11 bases line up with TRBD1. From germline, CDR1 is MDHEN and CDR2 SYDVKM. The CDR3 is 13 amino acids. Unmatched junction bases numbered 4, after V lost 9 bases and J lost 4 bases. CDR3 sequence reads: CASAGTGGTEAFF. The CDR3, as DNA: TGTGCCAGTGCCGGGACAGGGGGCACTGAAGCTTTCTTT.

The chain carries TRBV27 and TRBJ1-1; the match to TRBD1 covers 7 bases. The junction had 19 bases not matched to a gene; V was cut back by 7 bases and J by 8 bases. The CDR3 has 16 residues. The germline gives CDR1 MNHEY, CDR2 SMNVEV (reference sequence). This chain's CDR3 is CASTQIRDSSAQEAFF. The CDR3 coding sequence is TGTGCCAGCACCCAGATACGGGACAGCTCGGCGCAGGAAGCTTTCTTT.

This chain uses TRBV28 with TRBJ2-2; a possible D gene is TRBD1 (6 bases). Trimming removed 8 bases from V and 4 bases from J, with 17 bases in between. Germline V gene lookup returns CDR1 MDHEN and CDR2 SYDVKM. This CDR3 has 15 amino acids. The CDR3 coding sequence is TGTGCCAGCGGAGATTCGACAGGCACCACCGGGGAGCTGTTTTTT. As protein: CASGDSTGTTGELFF.

The V gene is TRBV5-3, the J gene TRBJ1-1; D ambiguous. TRBV5-3 falls under the ORF class, with uncertain function. The V gene lost 4 bases and the J gene lost 4 bases, with 23 bases spanning the gap. The CDR3 consists of 17 residues. DNA of the CDR3: TGTGCCAGAAGCCCTCTTGGGCTCGGCGATTTTAGCACTGAAGCTTTCTTT. Translated, it gives CARSPLGLGDFSTEAFF.

V is TRBV30 and J is TRBJ1-1; maybe TRBD1 (5 bases). Trimming left V 8 bases short and J 0 bases short, with 16 bases between. The germline V gene encodes CDR1 GTSNPN and CDR2 SVGIG (reference sequence). This CDR3 has 14 amino acids. The CDR3 region has the DNA TGTGCCGACTCCGGGGGAATCTTGAACACTGAAGCTTTCTTT. Protein sequence: CADSGGILNTEAFF.

The CDR3 coding sequence is TGTGCCAGCAGTCCAAGCATGGCCACTGAAGCTTTCTTT. Protein product: CASSPSMATEAFF. The V and J genes are TRBV3-1 (or the pseudogene TRBV3-2) and TRBJ1-1; D is uncertain. The CDR3 is 13 residues long. With 6 bases removed from V and 4 bases from J, the gap between germline ends came to 12 bases. Germline V gene lookup returns CDR1 LGHDT and CDR2 YNNKEL (reference sequence).